This T cell receptor beta chain was sequenced in a study of blood T cell repertoires in COVID-19. Using immunoSEQ multiplex PCR, the repertoire was profiled, and TCRdb retains in-frame clones only, with some absent. The table records 100,000 to 150,000 clones, around 86% of them present only once. Between the trimmed V and J ends, which lost 5 bases and 5 bases, there was a span of 18 bases. CDR1 MGHDK and CDR2 SYGVNS come from the germline V gene. This CDR3 spans 16 amino acids. Source material: peripheral blood. The sequence came from a man aged 40-49 years with active or convalescent COVID-19. The rearrangement uses TRBV25-1 and TRBJ1-4; no definite D call. As DNA, the CDR3 is TGTGCCAGCAGTTCGCCTTACAGCGGATCGAATGAAAAACTGTTTTTT. As protein: CASSSPYSGSNEKLFF.